The TCR beta chain under discussion was sequenced for a study of CD8+CD57+ T cells in acquired aplastic anemia. At the level of the study: Healthy donor CD4+ cell samples had a mean of approximately 11 million reads. General observations from the study: In CD8+ cells, Simpson's diversity showed no significant difference between patients and controls.

The germline V gene has CDR1 SGHVS and CDR2 FQNEAQ. Trimming removed 3 bases at V and 1 base at J, with 12 bases between. This CDR3 contains 15 residues. Turning to this clonotype: The antigen is unknown. With a much larger clone just one base away, this may be a read error.

Genomic DNA served as template for TCR beta VDJ and CDR3 profiling. TCRdb processed the reads anew with MiXCR; each CDR3 protein has one entry. Altogether around 170,000 distinct CDR3 sequences are present, around 45% being singletons, with the ten largest covering under 3.5%. The clonotype comes from a human donor in good health. What was sequenced was sorted CD4+, CD8+, or CD8+CD57+ T cells (not recorded which) from PBMCs. This chain links TRBV7-8 with TRBJ1-1; D unclear. CDR3 DNA: TGTGCCAGCAGCTTGGTGGACGGGGAGAACACTGAAGCTTTCTTT. It codes for CASSLVDGENTEAFF.